The clone carrying this T cell receptor beta chain was recorded at least ten times. Its antigen is not identified. The data were taken from a study of regulatory T cells in long-lasting Graves disease. Study as a whole: Positive TSH receptor antibodies alongside over 5 years of antithyroid drugs were what marked Graves' disease as persistent.

Overall study findings and caveats: Persistent cases favored TRBV28, TRBJ1-2 and TRBJ2-5. What was studied was peripheral blood only, and not thyroid tissue. Lower TCR diversity characterized persistent Graves' patients relative to newly diagnosed patients.

Time point specified: persistent/refractory GD, antithyroid drugs over 5 years with positive TRAb. From PBMCs, RNA was extracted and then used to make the TCR library. Trimming took 7 bases from V and 9 from J; bases not matched to a gene: 11. The CDR3 contains 15 residues. Germline loops: CDR1 MDHEN, CDR2 SYDVKM. Building the TCR beta libraries relied on iRepertoire HTBI primers, and CDR3 regions underwent Arm-PCR. TCRdb itself ran the multiplex PCR reads through MiXCR, one entry per CDR3 protein. The repertoire has fewer than 600,000 distinct CDR3 sequences, 20% to 25% of them found once; the top ten carry around 13%.

Sequenced material: peripheral blood mononuclear cells (PBMCs), taken when the disease was refractory, from a patient treated with antithyroid drugs. The clonotype originates from a female donor with Graves disease. The V and J genes are TRBV28 and TRBJ1-4; 10 nucleotides line up with TRBD1. The CDR3 reads CASISFRDRGKKLFF. The CDR3 nucleotides read TGTGCCAGCATTTCCTTCCGGGACAGGGGCAAAAAACTGTTTTTT.